This T cell receptor (beta chain) was captured by sequencing in a study of blood T cells in healthy people across ages. This CDR3 spans 17 amino acids. V lost 8 bases, J lost 12 bases, and 22 bases stayed unmatched. A second PCR, run for about 7 to 11 cycles, used a sample-barcoded 5' primer plus a J-beta primer mix. TCRdb fed the 5' RACE reads into MiXCR, producing one record per CDR3 protein. The data contain over 1,500,000 distinct CDR3 sequences, 30% to 40% of them singletons. This receptor was taken from a human donor in good health. The material sequenced was blood. The chain combines TRBV12-3 or TRBV12-4 with TRBJ2-1; TRBD2 matches 10 bases. The CDR3 DNA sequence: TGTGCCAGCCGGAAGGGTGGTAGCGGGGGGCAAAAATCGGGGCAGTTCTTC. Translating gives CASRKGGSGGQKSGQFF.